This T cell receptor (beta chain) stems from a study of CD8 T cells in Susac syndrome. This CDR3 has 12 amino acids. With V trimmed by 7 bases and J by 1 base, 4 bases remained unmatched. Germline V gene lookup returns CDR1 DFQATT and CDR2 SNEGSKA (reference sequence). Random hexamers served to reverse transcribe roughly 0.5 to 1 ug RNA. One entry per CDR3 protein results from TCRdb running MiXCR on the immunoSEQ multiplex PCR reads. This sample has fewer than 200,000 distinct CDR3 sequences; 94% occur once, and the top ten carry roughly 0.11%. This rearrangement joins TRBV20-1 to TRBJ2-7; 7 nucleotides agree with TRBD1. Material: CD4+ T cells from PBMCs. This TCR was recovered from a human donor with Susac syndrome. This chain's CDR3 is CSVRTGSYEQYF. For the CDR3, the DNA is TGCAGTGTTAGGACAGGATCCTACGAGCAGTACTTC.